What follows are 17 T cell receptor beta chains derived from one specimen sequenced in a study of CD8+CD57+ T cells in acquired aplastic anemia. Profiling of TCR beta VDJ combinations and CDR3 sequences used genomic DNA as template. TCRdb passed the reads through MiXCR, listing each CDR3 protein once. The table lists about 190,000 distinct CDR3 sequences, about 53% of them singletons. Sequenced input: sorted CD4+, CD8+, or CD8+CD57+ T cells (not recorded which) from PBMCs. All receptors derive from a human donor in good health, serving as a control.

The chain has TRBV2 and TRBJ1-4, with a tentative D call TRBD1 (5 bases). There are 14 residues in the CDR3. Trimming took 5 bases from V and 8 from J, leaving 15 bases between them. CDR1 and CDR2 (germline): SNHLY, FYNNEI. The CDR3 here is CASSRQSLMEKLFF. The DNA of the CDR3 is TGTGCCAGCAGTCGACAGTCACTAATGGAAAAACTGTTTTTT.

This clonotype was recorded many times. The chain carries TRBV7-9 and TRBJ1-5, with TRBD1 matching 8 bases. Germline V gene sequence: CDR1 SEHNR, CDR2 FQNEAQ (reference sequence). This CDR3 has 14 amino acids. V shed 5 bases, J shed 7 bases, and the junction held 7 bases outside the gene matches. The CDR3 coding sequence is TGTGCCAGCAGCACCGGACAGGGTGTACAGCCCCAGCATTTT. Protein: CASSTGQGVQPQHF.

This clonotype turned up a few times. As DNA, the CDR3 is TGTGCCAGCAGTTACTCGTCAGGGGCGTTCTCTGGAAACACCATATATTTT. Translated, it gives CASSYSSGAFSGNTIYF. V usage is TRBV6-5 and J usage is TRBJ1-3; possibly TRBD1 for D (6 bases). Trimming took off 0 bases at V and 0 bases at J, with 12 bases between the two ends. The CDR3 covers 17 residues. Per germline, CDR1 MNHEY and CDR2 SVGAGI.

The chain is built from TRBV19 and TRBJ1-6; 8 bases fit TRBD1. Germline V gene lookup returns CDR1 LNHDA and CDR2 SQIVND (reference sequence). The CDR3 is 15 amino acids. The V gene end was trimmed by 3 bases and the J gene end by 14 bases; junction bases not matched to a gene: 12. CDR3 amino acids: CASSIQGAAGEALHF. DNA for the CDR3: TGTGCCAGTAGTATCCAGGGGGCGGCCGGGGAGGCCCTCCACTTT.

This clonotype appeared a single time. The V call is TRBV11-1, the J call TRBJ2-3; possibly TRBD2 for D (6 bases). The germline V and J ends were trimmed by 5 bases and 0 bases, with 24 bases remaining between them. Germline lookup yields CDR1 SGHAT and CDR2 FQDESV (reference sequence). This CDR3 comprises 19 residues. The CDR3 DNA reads TGTGCCAGCAGCCCACGGGGTGGGGGACGGCGGGGCAGCACAGATACGCAGTATTTT. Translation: CASSPRGGGRRGSTDTQYF.

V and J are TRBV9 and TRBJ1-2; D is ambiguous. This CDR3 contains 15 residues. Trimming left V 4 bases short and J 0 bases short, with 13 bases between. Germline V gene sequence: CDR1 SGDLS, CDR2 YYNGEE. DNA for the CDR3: TGTGCCAGCAGCCTAGGGCCGCAGTCTAACTATGGCTACACCTTC. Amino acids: CASSLGPQSNYGYTF.

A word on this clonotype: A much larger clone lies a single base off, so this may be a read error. CDR3: CAWGRDPYEQYF. CDR3 nucleotide sequence: TGTGCCTGGGGTCGGGATCCCTACGAGCAGTACTTC. This chain joins TRBV30 and TRBJ2-7, with D possibly TRBD2 on 5 matching bases. V was cut by 5 bases and J by 2 bases, with 10 bases left in between. Germline CDR1 is GTSNPN and CDR2 is SVGIG (reference sequence). The CDR3 has 12 residues. The full variable domain, with the rest looked up from reference TRBV30 and TRBJ2-7, is SQTIHQWPATLVQPVGSPLSLECTVEGTSNPNLYWYRQAAGRGLQLLFYSVGIGQISSEVPQNLSASRPQDRQFILSSKKLLLSDSGFYLCAWGRDPYEQYFGPGTRLTVT.

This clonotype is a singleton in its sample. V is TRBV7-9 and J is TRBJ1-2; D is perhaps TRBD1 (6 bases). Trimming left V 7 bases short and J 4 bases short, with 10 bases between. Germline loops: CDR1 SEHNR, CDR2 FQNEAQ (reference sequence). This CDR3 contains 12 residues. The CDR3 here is CASKMDSYGYTF. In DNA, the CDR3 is TGTGCCAGCAAGATGGACAGCTATGGCTACACCTTC.

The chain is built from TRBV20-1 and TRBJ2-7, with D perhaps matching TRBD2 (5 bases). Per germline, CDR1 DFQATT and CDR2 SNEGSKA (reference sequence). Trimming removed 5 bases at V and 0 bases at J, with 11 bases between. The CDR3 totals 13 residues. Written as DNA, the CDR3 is TGCAGTGCTCGGACTCCTAGCTCCTACGAGCAGTACTTC. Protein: CSARTPSSYEQYF.

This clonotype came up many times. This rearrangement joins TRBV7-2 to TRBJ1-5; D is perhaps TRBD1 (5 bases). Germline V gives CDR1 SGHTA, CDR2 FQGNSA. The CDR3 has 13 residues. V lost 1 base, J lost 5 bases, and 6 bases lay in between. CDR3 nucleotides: TGTGCCAGCAGCTTAGAAGGGGATCAGCCCCAGCATTTT. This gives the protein CASSLEGDQPQHF.

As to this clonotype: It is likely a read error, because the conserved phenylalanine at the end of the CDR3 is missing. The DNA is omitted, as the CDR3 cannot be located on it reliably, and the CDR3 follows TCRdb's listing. The chain's CDR3 is CASSLSGL. The J gene is TRBJ1-6, the V gene TRBV12-3 or TRBV12-4; the DNA was not compared with TRBD1, the D call given in the table. The CDR3 spans 8 residues, counting both ends.

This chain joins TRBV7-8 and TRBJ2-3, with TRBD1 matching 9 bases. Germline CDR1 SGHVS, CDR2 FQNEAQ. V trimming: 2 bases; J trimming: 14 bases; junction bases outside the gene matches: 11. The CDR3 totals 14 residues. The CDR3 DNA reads TGTGCCAGCAGCTTATCTGGCCGGGACAGGGACCGGTATTTT. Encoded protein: CASSLSGRDRDRYF.

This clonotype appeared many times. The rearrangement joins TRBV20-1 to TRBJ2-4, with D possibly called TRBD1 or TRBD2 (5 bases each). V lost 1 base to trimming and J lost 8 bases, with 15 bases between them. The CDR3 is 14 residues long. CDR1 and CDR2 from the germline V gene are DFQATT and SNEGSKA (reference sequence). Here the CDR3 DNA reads TGCAGTGCTAGAGCCCGAGGGGAATTATACATTCAGTACTTC. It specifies CSARARGELYIQYF.

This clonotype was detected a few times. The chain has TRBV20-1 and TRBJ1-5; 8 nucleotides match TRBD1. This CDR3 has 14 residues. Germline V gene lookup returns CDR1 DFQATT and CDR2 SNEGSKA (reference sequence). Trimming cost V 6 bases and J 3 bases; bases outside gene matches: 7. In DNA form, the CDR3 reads TGCAGTGCGTGGACAGGGAGAGACAATCAGCCCCAGCATTTT. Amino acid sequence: CSAWTGRDNQPQHF.

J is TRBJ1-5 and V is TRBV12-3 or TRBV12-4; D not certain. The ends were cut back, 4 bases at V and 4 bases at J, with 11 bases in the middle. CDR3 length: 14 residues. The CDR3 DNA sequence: TGTGCCAGCAGTTCCGGACGGTTTAATCAGCCCCAGCATTTT. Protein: CASSSGRFNQPQHF.

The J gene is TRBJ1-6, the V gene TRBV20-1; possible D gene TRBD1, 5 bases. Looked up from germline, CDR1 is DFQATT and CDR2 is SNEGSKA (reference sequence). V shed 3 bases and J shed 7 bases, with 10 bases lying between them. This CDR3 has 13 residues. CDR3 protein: CSASRSGNSPLHF. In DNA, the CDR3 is TGCAGTGCTAGTAGGTCAGGGAATTCACCCCTCCACTTT.

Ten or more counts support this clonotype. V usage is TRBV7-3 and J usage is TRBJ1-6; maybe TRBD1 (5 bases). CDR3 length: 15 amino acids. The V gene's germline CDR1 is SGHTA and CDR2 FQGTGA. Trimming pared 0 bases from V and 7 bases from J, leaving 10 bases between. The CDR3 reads CASSLTAGTNSPLHF. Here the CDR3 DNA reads TGTGCCAGCAGCTTAACCGCCGGGACGAATTCACCCCTCCACTTT.